A single sample gave rise to the 8 T cell receptor beta chains below, sequenced in a study of CD8 T cells in Susac syndrome. Random hexamers were used to reverse transcribe 0.5 to 1 ug of RNA. TCRdb fed the immunoSEQ multiplex PCR reads into MiXCR, producing one record per CDR3 protein. This sample has 110,000 or so distinct CDR3 sequences; about 93% occur once, and the top ten carry around 0.14%. The source material was CD4+ T cells from PBMCs. These receptor sequences come from a human donor in good health.

V is TRBV16 and J is TRBJ1-2; D perhaps matches TRBD1 (6 bases). CDR1 KGHSY and CDR2 FQNENV come from the germline V gene. This CDR3 region has 16 residues. V was cut by 0 bases and J by 2 bases, with 13 bases left in between. The CDR3 protein is CASSQSGNRENYGYTF. In nucleotides, the CDR3 is TGTGCCAGCAGCCAATCAGGGAACAGGGAGAACTATGGCTACACCTTC.

The chain uses TRBV14 and TRBJ1-4, with D possibly matching TRBD1 (5 bases). V dropped 2 bases and J dropped 0 bases, with 7 bases sitting between them. This CDR3 spans 15 amino acids. Germline CDR1 reads SGHDN; CDR2 reads FVKESK. Here the CDR3 DNA reads TGTGCCAGCAGCCAACAGGGAGCAACTAATGAAAAACTGTTTTTT. This codes for CASSQQGATNEKLFF.

This CDR3 reads CASSPGTGGSGYTF. The CDR3 DNA is TGTGCCAGCAGCCCCGGGACAGGGGGCTCCGGCTACACCTTC. The rearrangement links TRBV7-3 to TRBJ1-2; 12 nucleotides line up with TRBD1. CDR1 SGHTA and CDR2 FQGTGA come from the germline V gene. This CDR3 is 14 amino acids long. J gave up 8 bases and V 5 bases, and 6 bases lay outside the gene matches.

This chain joins TRBV2 and TRBJ2-7, with no clear D. The CDR3 runs to 13 residues. Germline V CDR1 and CDR2: SNHLY, FYNNEI. V was shortened by 3 bases and J by 5 bases, with 11 bases between the two germline ends. CDR3 DNA: TGTGCCAGCAGTGACACAGTTAACAACGAGCAGTACTTC. Translating it yields CASSDTVNNEQYF.

J is TRBJ1-5 and V is TRBV19; D gene unclear. Germline CDR1 is LNHDA and CDR2 is SQIVND (reference sequence). This CDR3 contains 14 residues. Trimming left V 3 bases short and J 2 bases short, with 8 bases between. CDR3 in amino acids: CASSMKWGNQPQHF. CDR3 coding DNA: TGTGCCAGTAGTATGAAATGGGGCAATCAGCCCCAGCATTTT.

This clonotype appeared a few times. The chain carries TRBV11-2 and TRBJ2-5; 7 nucleotides agree with TRBD2. CDR1 SGHAT and CDR2 FQNNGV come from the germline V gene. Trimming took 5 bases from V and 4 from J; bases not matched to a gene: 7. CDR3 length equals 14 residues. CDR3 in amino acids: CASSPGRSRETQYF. In nucleotides, the CDR3 is TGTGCCAGCAGCCCCGGGAGGTCCAGAGAGACCCAGTACTTC.

The CDR3 DNA reads TGCAGTGCTAGGACCGGATTCCCAGATACGCAGTATTTT. Protein sequence: CSARTGFPDTQYF. V and J are TRBV20-1 and TRBJ2-3; D gene ambiguous. This CDR3 is built from 13 residues. V was shortened by 3 bases and J by 4 bases, with 11 bases between the two germline ends. CDR1 is DFQATT and CDR2 is SNEGSKA in the germline V gene (reference sequence).

CDR3 DNA sequence: TGTGCCAGTACCGCCCCTGGGACAGCTGGGGCCAACGTCCTGACTTTC. Protein: CASTAPGTAGANVLTF. The chain couples TRBV19 to TRBJ2-6; the match to TRBD1 covers 7 bases. Per the germline V gene, CDR1 is LNHDA and CDR2 is SQIVND (reference sequence). This CDR3 contains 16 residues. Trimming at V came to 7 bases and at J to 2 bases, leaving 8 bases not matched to a gene.